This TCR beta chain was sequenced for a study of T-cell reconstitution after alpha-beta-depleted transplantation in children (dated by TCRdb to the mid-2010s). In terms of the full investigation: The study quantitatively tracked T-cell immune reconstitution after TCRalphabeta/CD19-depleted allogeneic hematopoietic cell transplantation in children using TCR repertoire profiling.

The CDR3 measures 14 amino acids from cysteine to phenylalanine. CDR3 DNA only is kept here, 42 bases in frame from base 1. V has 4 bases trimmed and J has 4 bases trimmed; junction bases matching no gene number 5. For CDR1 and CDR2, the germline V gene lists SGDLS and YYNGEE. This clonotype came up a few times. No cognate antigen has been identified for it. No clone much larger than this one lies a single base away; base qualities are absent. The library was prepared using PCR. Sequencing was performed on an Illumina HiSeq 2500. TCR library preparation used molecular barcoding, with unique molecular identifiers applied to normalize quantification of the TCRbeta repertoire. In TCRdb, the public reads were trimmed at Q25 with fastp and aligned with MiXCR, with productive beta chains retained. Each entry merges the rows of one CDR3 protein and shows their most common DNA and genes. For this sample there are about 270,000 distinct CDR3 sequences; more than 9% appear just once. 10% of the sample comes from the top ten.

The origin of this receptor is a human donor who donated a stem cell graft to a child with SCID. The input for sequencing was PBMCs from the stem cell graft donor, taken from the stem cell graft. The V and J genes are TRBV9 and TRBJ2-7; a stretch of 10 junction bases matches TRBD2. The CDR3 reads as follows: CASSPRTSGYEQYF. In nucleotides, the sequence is TGTGCCAGCAGCCCACGGACTAGCGGTTACGAGCAGTACTTC.